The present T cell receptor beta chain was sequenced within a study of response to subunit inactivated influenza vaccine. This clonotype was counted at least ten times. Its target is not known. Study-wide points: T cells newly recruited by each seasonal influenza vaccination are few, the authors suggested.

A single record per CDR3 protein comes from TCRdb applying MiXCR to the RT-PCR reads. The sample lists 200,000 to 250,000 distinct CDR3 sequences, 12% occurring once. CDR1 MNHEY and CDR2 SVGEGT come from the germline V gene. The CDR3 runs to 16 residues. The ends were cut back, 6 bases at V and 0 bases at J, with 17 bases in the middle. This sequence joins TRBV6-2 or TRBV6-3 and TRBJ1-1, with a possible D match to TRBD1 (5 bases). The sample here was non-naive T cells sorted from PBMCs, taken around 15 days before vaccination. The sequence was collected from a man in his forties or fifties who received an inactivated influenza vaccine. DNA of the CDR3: TGTGCCAGCAGCCCAGACCTCAGGGTAATGAACACTGAAGCTTTCTTT. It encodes CASSPDLRVMNTEAFF.